This record looks at one T cell receptor beta chain sequence and its context. Its antigen target is currently unknown. Qualities for individual bases were not recorded, and no much larger clone is one base off. This specimen comes from a study of blood T cell repertoires in COVID-19 (TCRdb year 2020). Concerning the study at large: Samples covering the acute and convalescent phases of COVID-19 were provided by collaborators in the United States, Italy and Spain. Deeply sampled blood TCRbeta repertoires from subjects exposed to, actively infected with, or recovered from COVID-19 were included in the dataset. The samples were drawn from the first 160 participants of the ongoing ImmuneRACE study and from 1,254 subjects provided by 6 global collaborators. The repertoires were made available in a free public database intended to serve as a resource for research on the immune response to SARS-CoV-2. Where available, HLA class I and class II types were obtained from metadata supplied by the sample provider rather than from assay-based typing. The prospective study material was composed of cDNA or gDNA derived from T cells, B-cell-depleted T cells, or PBMCs. Nearly every sample came with metadata listing a de-identified subject ID, COVID-19 status, age in years and sex.

In the prospective study, participants were 18 to 89 years old, resided in under 30 geographic areas of the United States, and were enrolled through a virtual design. To assign participants to cohorts, the prospective study relied on clinical history that participants themselves reported in a screening survey and a study questionnaire. ImmuneRACE Cohort 3 recovered participants were defined by two consecutive negative NP/OP PCR tests, healthcare professional clearance, or symptom resolution. In the prospective study, whole blood, serum and a nasopharyngeal or oropharyngeal swab were collected from each participant by mobile phlebotomists. Prospective study participants could optionally give additional blood draws and questionnaires over an approximately two-month period. Blood samples from the prospective study were shipped frozen or at room temperature prior to DNA extraction. What the work shows at the level of the full study, not this receptor alone: How much clinical and demographic metadata was included differed by source and by participant, and the metadata was provided uncurated.

TCRbeta CDR3 regions were amplified from genomic DNA using the immunoSEQ Assay, a bias-controlled multiplex PCR. In the paper's pipeline: The number of nucleated cells in each sample was estimated by amplification of reference gene primers within the assay. Sequence reads were collapsed and filtered to measure the absolute abundance of every unique TCRbeta CDR3 rearrangement. For each sample, productive Simpson clonality was calculated as the square root of Simpson's diversity index over productive rearrangements. TCRdb stores this immuneACCESS table with in-frame sequences only. Part of the clones is absent; in the studies checked, under half of the shortfall reflects unresolved V genes, and no reason is known for the rest. V and J calls plus clone size are reproduced from that table; the DNA served to infer D and trimming. The sample includes under 200,000 clones, with roughly 80% observed a single time. The ten largest clonotypes hold 3% to 3.5% of the sample.

A distance of 14 bases separates the germline ends of V and J, which lose 5 bases and 9 bases respectively. The CDR3, cysteine through phenylalanine, is 14 amino acids long. CDR3 DNA is the only sequence kept; it has 42 bases, read in frame from the first base. CDR1 and CDR2 (SGHAT, FQDESV) derive from the germline V gene (reference sequence). Sequenced input: PBMCs or T cells enriched from blood (not recorded which). The chain joins TRBV11-1 to TRBJ1-6; the D segment could be TRBD1, given 6 matching bases. The clonotype originates from a woman in her sixties or seventies who had recovered from COVID-19. This receptor has the CDR3 CASSRTAKVSPLHF. The nucleotide sequence reads as follows: TGTGCCAGCAGCCGGACAGCGAAGGTTTCACCCCTCCACTTT.